The present T cell receptor beta chain was sequenced within a study of blood T cell repertoires in COVID-19. Study as a whole: Sites in the United States, Italy and Spain provided acute and convalescent COVID-19 samples. PBMCs, B-cell-depleted T cells, or T cells were the source of the cDNA or gDNA that made up the material.

Trimming took 6 bases from V and 3 from J; bases not matched to a gene: 4. This CDR3 comprises 13 residues. The germline CDR1 and CDR2 sequences are MNHEY and SVGAGI. Authors' methods: Amplification with reference gene primers provided the estimates of nucleated cell counts. The table came from immunoSEQ multiplex PCR; TCRdb's copy has only in-frame clones and leaves some out. The V and J calls and the clone size are those of that table, but D and trimming were determined from the DNA. The sample lists around 60,000 clones; roughly 79% were seen once. The source material was peripheral blood. V usage is TRBV6-5 and J usage is TRBJ2-7, with TRBD2 matching 8 bases. The clonotype originates from a human donor in a cohort sampled during active COVID-19. As DNA, the CDR3 is TGTGCCAGCAGGAACAGCGGGAGCTACGAGCAGTACTTC. Protein product: CASRNSGSYEQYF.